This record concerns one TCR beta chain sequence. Original handling: Reference gene primer amplification gave estimated nucleated cell counts. Sequencing was performed with immunoSEQ multiplex PCR; in TCRdb, only in-frame clones are kept and a portion is missing. V and J calls plus clone size are reproduced from that table; the DNA served to infer D and trimming. The sample comprises approximately 200,000 clones, 94% of which are singletons, and around 0.8% rests with the top ten. The CDR3 has 13 residues. The V gene's germline CDR1 is SNHLY and CDR2 FYNNEI. Trimming removed 7 bases from V and 7 bases from J, with 17 bases in between. One Seattle source followed patients from active infection through their disease course. The sample is drawn from a study of blood T cell repertoires in COVID-19. Study at large: Material from acute and convalescent COVID-19 was sourced from the United States, Italy and Spain. T cells, B-cell-depleted T cells, or PBMCs supplied cDNA or gDNA.

The sequence was collected from a man aged 30 to 39 with COVID-19, enrolled during active disease. Sequenced: peripheral blood. This sequence joins TRBV2 and TRBJ2-7, with a tentative D call TRBD2 (6 bases). CDR3 DNA sequence: TGTGCCAGCACCGTAGGAGGGCTCGGTGAGCAGTACTTC. This codes for CASTVGGLGEQYF.